Each of the 22 T cell receptor beta chains below was sequenced from the same sample in a study of molecular identifiers for immune sequencing clone quantification. TCRdb analysed the PCR reads with MiXCR anew, one entry per CDR3 protein. This table holds about 640,000 distinct CDR3 sequences, 15% to 20% found once. The source material was naive CD8+ T cells from blood, with Jurkat cell RNA spiked in. Documented subset: FACS-sorted CD8+CD4-CCR7+CD45RA+ naive T cells. These receptors came from a human donor in good health. Some libraries in this study had Jurkat cell RNA spiked in.

This clonotype was seen at least ten times. The chain couples TRBV13 to TRBJ2-1, with D tentatively TRBD1 (6 bases). The ends were cut back, 3 bases at V and 12 bases at J, with 15 bases in the middle. Germline CDR1 PRHDT, CDR2 FYEKMQ (reference sequence). This CDR3 is 13 amino acids long. The CDR3 spells CASSLDRRKGQFF. Written as DNA, the CDR3 is TGTGCCAGCAGCTTGGACAGACGAAAGGGGCAGTTCTTC.

This clonotype was seen more than once but under ten times. The V call is TRBV6-2 or TRBV6-3, the J call TRBJ2-7; D unclear. The CDR3 totals 14 residues. Trimming shortened V by 4 bases and J by 2 bases, and 12 bases separated the two germline ends. Germline V gives CDR1 MNHEY, CDR2 SVGEGT. CDR3 sequence (DNA): TGTGCCAGCAGTTTCGGGTTTCTAGCCTACGAGCAGTACTTC. It is translated as CASSFGFLAYEQYF.

This clonotype was seen at least ten times. The chain combines TRBV27 with TRBJ1-5; no definite D call. Germline V gene lookup returns CDR1 MNHEY and CDR2 SMNVEV (reference sequence). Trimming pared 1 base from V and 6 bases from J, leaving 16 bases between. There are 16 residues in the CDR3. In nucleotides, the CDR3 is TGTGCCAGCAGTTTATTGAAGCCCACCGGGTCTCAGCCCCAGCATTTT. Translating gives CASSLLKPTGSQPQHF.

This clonotype was detected ten times or more. V and J are TRBV13 and TRBJ2-1; 11 positions agree with TRBD2. V lost 8 bases and J lost 9; bases outside the gene matches: 3. The CDR3 length is 12 residues. Germline CDR1 and CDR2: PRHDT and FYEKMQ (reference sequence). The CDR3, as DNA: TGTGCCAGCGAAGGGACTAGCGGTGAGCAGTTCTTC. The encoded protein is CASEGTSGEQFF.

CDR3 in DNA: TGTGCCAGCAGCTTAGCGGGACAGGGGTCATGCACTGAAGCTTTCTTT. Amino acid sequence: CASSLAGQGSCTEAFF. The chain has TRBV7-9 and TRBJ1-1; 10 bases align to TRBD1. Losses at the gene ends were 0 bases for V and 4 bases for J; bases not matched to a gene: 5. The CDR3 contains 16 residues. Germline V gives CDR1 SEHNR, CDR2 FQNEAQ (reference sequence).

This clonotype was recorded at least ten times. CDR3 residues: CASSKRGLNQETQYF. CDR3 in DNA: TGTGCCAGCAGCAAAAGGGGATTAAACCAAGAGACCCAGTACTTC. The chain couples TRBV7-2 to TRBJ2-5; D is possibly TRBD1 (5 bases). From germline, CDR1 is SGHTA and CDR2 FQGNSA. The CDR3 runs to 15 residues. The V end was cut by 5 bases, the J end by 0 bases, with 13 bases between.

This chain links TRBV5-1 with TRBJ2-7; TRBD2 agrees at 15 bases. V shed 5 bases, J shed 7 bases, and the junction held 4 bases outside the gene matches. Germline CDR1 SGHRS, CDR2 YFSETQ. The CDR3 extends over 14 amino acids. The CDR3 protein is CASRWTSGGGEQYF. The CDR3 nucleotides read TGCGCCAGCAGATGGACTAGCGGGGGGGGGGAGCAGTACTTC.

This clonotype was recorded only once. A much larger clonotype is one base distant, so this may be a read error. The chain recombines TRBV4-1 with TRBJ2-7; D is unclear. The CDR3 runs to 16 residues. Germline CDR1 reads MGHRA; CDR2 reads YSYEKL. In DNA form, the CDR3 reads TGCGCCAGCAGCCAAGCCCCGGGCACCAGCTCCTACGAGCAGTGCTTC. Its translation: CASSQAPGTSSYEQCF.

There are many counts of this clonotype. The V gene is TRBV30, the J gene TRBJ2-7, with TRBD1 matching 8 bases. Trimming took 4 bases from V and 0 from J; bases not matched to a gene: 5. Germline CDR1 GTSNPN, CDR2 SVGIG (reference sequence). The CDR3 is 14 residues long. CDR3 region: CAWTGQESSYEQYF. CDR3 DNA sequence: TGTGCCTGGACGGGACAGGAGTCCTCCTACGAGCAGTACTTC. Variable domain in full (rest from reference TRBV30 and TRBJ2-7): SQTIHQWPATLVQPVGSPLSLECTVEGTSNPNLYWYRQAAGRGLQLLFYSVGIGQISSEVPQNLSASRPQDRQFILSSKKLLLSDSGFYLCAWTGQESSYEQYFGPGTRLTVT.

Ten or more counts support this clonotype. The chain links TRBV9 to TRBJ2-7; 10 positions match TRBD2. Germline CDR1 SGDLS, CDR2 YYNGEE. CDR3 length: 15 amino acids. With 5 bases clipped from V and 7 bases from J, the junction kept 12 bases outside the gene matches. The CDR3, as DNA: TGTGCCAGCAGTCCCGCCCTAGCGGGAGTTAGTGAGCAGTACTTC. It encodes CASSPALAGVSEQYF. Supplemented by reference TRBV9 and TRBJ2-7, the full variable domain reads DSGVTQTPKHLITATGQRVTLRCSPRSGDLSVYWYQQSLDQGLQFLIQYYNGEERAKGNILERFSAQQFPDLHSELNLSSLELGDSALYFCASSPALAGVSEQYFGPGTRLTVT.

This clonotype was picked up many times. The CDR3 loop reads CATDWGYEQYF. The CDR3 coding sequence is TGTGCCACGGACTGGGGTTACGAGCAGTACTTC. This chain links TRBV28 with TRBJ2-7, with a tentative D call TRBD2 (5 bases). V was shortened by 10 bases and J by 4 bases, with 11 bases between the two germline ends. The CDR3 has 11 amino acids. In germline, CDR1 is MDHEN, CDR2 SYDVKM.

This clonotype was seen at least ten times. This chain uses TRBV20-1 with TRBJ2-7, with D maybe TRBD2 (6 bases). Germline CDR1 is DFQATT and CDR2 is SNEGSKA (reference sequence). V lost 6 bases and J lost 3, with 9 bases in between. The CDR3 spans 11 residues. The chain's CDR3 is CSARDFYEQYF. In DNA form, the CDR3 reads TGCAGTGCGAGGGACTTCTACGAGCAGTACTTC.

This clonotype was found a few times. The chain joins TRBV12-3 or TRBV12-4 to TRBJ2-3; TRBD2 matches at 9 bases. Losses at the gene ends were 6 bases for V and 8 bases for J; bases not matched to a gene: 15. The CDR3 extends over 16 amino acids. DNA of the CDR3: TGTGCCAGCAGACCCTCCGGCGGGGGGGGTTTAGGTACGCAGTATTTT. It translates to CASRPSGGGGLGTQYF.

The chain joins TRBV12-3 or TRBV12-4 to TRBJ1-6; D gene unclear. There are 14 residues in the CDR3. V was pared by 0 bases and J by 11 bases, with 11 bases between. The CDR3 sequence: CASSLAVGHPPLHF. CDR3 DNA: TGTGCCAGCAGTTTAGCTGTCGGTCACCCACCCCTCCACTTT.

This clonotype was picked up many times. This sequence joins TRBV5-1 and TRBJ2-7; 8 bases line up with TRBD1. Germline V gene sequence: CDR1 SGHRS, CDR2 YFSETQ. J lost 1 base, V lost 3 bases, and 6 bases had no gene match. The CDR3 covers 15 residues. The CDR3 here is CASSSERQGSYEQYF. Here the CDR3 DNA reads TGCGCCAGCAGCTCGGAGAGACAGGGGTCCTACGAGCAGTACTTC.

The rearrangement links TRBV14 to TRBJ2-5; D might be TRBD1 (5 bases). The CDR3 has 19 amino acids. Per the germline V gene, CDR1 is SGHDN and CDR2 is FVKESK. V lost 2 bases, J lost 5 bases, and 27 bases lay in between. CDR3 in amino acids: CASSQQQSGRTTVWETQYF. DNA of the CDR3: TGTGCCAGCAGCCAACAGCAAAGTGGACGGACGACAGTCTGGGAGACCCAGTACTTC.

The CDR3 is CASSIVGVADTQYF. In DNA, the CDR3 is TGTGCCAGTAGTATTGTGGGAGTGGCAGATACGCAGTATTTT. The chain is built from TRBV19 and TRBJ2-3; tentatively, D is TRBD2 (5 bases). V shed 3 bases and J shed 4 bases, with 11 bases lying between them. There are 14 residues in the CDR3. Germline V gene lookup returns CDR1 LNHDA and CDR2 SQIVND (reference sequence). Variable domain in full (rest from reference TRBV19 and TRBJ2-3): DGGITQSPKYLFRKEGQNVTLSCEQNLNHDAMYWYRQDPGQGLRLIYYSQIVNDFQKGDIAEGYSVSREKKESFPLTVTSAQKNPTAFYLCASSIVGVADTQYFGPGTRLTVL.

This clonotype was seen at least ten times. The chain links TRBV2 to TRBJ2-3, with D possibly matching TRBD1 (5 bases). CDR3 length equals 18 residues. V lost 1 base and J 4 bases, leaving 21 bases between the germline ends. Germline V lookup: CDR1 SNHLY, CDR2 FYNNEI. CDR3 sequence reads: CASSEELDPRLGADTQYF. In DNA form, the CDR3 reads TGTGCCAGCAGTGAAGAACTCGACCCTAGGTTAGGGGCAGATACGCAGTATTTT.

This clonotype was detected many times. The chain uses TRBV7-9 and TRBJ1-1; possibly TRBD1 for D (5 bases). CDR3 length equals 14 residues. Looked up from germline, CDR1 is SEHNR and CDR2 is FQNEAQ (reference sequence). V lost 5 bases to trimming and J lost 1 base, with 11 bases between them. The CDR3 DNA follows: TGTGCCAGCAGCCCCACTGGGGGGAACACTGAAGCTTTCTTT. It encodes CASSPTGGNTEAFF.

This clonotype was seen repeatedly, ten times or more. The genes are TRBV29-1 and TRBJ2-1, with 13 bases fitting TRBD2. CDR1 SQVTM and CDR2 ANQGSEA come from the germline V gene. The CDR3 loop spans 15 amino acids. Germline trimming cut 5 bases from V and 9 bases from J; bases unmatched to any gene: 10. In DNA, the CDR3 is TGCAGCGTTCTAGGACTAGCGGGAGCATTGGGTGAGCAGTTCTTC. It specifies CSVLGLAGALGEQFF.

The V gene is TRBV4-1, the J gene TRBJ1-5; a possible D gene is TRBD1 (6 bases). Germline V gives CDR1 MGHRA, CDR2 YSYEKL. V was clipped by 0 bases and J by 3 bases, with 12 bases between them. The CDR3 is made up of 16 amino acids. CDR3 coding DNA: TGCGCCAGCAGCCAAGAATTGGGACAAATCAATCAGCCCCAGCATTTT. Amino acid sequence: CASSQELGQINQPQHF.

The rearrangement links TRBV13 to TRBJ2-5; 9 bases are a match to TRBD1. The CDR3 covers 16 residues. The junction had 7 bases not matched to a gene; V was cut back by 0 bases and J by 5 bases. Germline V lookup: CDR1 PRHDT, CDR2 FYEKMQ (reference sequence). DNA of the CDR3: TGTGCCAGCAGCTTAGGGACAGGGGGACTTTCTGAGACCCAGTACTTC. Its protein is CASSLGTGGLSETQYF.